Following are 20 T cell receptor beta chains from one sample sequenced in a study of PD-1 blockade in classical Hodgkin lymphoma. There was relapse after autologous stem cell transplantation in every patient, and there was variation in brentuximab vedotin exposure. Sequencing was performed with immunoSEQ multiplex PCR; in TCRdb, only in-frame clones are kept and a portion is missing. This table has nearly 55,000 clones, approximately 84% appearing once. The sample in question was peripheral blood mononuclear cells (PBMCs), obtained at baseline. The receptors come from a human donor with classical Hodgkin lymphoma.

This chain uses TRBV6-6 with TRBJ2-7, with a possible D match to TRBD1 (5 bases). The CDR3 runs to 11 residues. CDR1 is MNHNY and CDR2 is SVGAGI in the germline V gene (reference sequence). Trimming pared 7 bases from V and 1 base from J, leaving 5 bases between. This chain's CDR3 is CASTGSYEQYV. DNA of the CDR3: TGTGCCAGCACAGGGTCCTACGAGCAGTACGTC.

The chain carries TRBV11-2 and TRBJ2-1; the match to TRBD2 covers 9 bases. Germline V gene lookup returns CDR1 SGHAT and CDR2 FQNNGV. The CDR3 loop spans 17 amino acids. V gave up 5 bases and J gave up 0 bases; unmatched junction bases: 8. The CDR3 spells CASSLRLADSSYNEQFF. The CDR3 DNA follows: TGTGCCAGCAGCCTCCGACTAGCGGACAGCTCCTACAATGAGCAGTTCTTC.

This sequence joins TRBV12-5 and TRBJ2-5; D not certain. This CDR3 has 12 amino acids. V lost 3 bases and J 1 base, leaving 3 bases between the germline ends. Germline V lookup: CDR1 LGHNT, CDR2 FRNRAP. CDR3 sequence: CASGLAQETQYF. CDR3 bases: TGTGCTAGTGGTTTAGCCCAAGAGACCCAGTACTTC.

The table lists this clone with a few counts. The chain couples TRBV4-3 to TRBJ2-7; 8 nucleotides align to TRBD2. There are 15 residues in the CDR3. Germline V CDR1 and CDR2: LGHNA, YSLEER. V trimming: 1 base; J trimming: 1 base; junction bases outside the gene matches: 3. This CDR3 is CASSQGAGGSYEQYF. In DNA form, the CDR3 reads TGCGCCAGCAGCCAAGGGGCGGGAGGTTCCTACGAGCAGTACTTC.

The chain couples TRBV27 to TRBJ2-6; no clear D. Germline V gene sequence: CDR1 MNHEY, CDR2 SMNVEV (reference sequence). This CDR3 spans 14 amino acids. With 6 bases removed from V and 0 bases from J, the gap between germline ends came to 6 bases. Here the CDR3 DNA reads TGTGCCAGCAGATCGCACTCTGGGGCCAACGTCCTGACTTTC. Amino acids: CASRSHSGANVLTF.

This clone was counted at least ten times. This chain joins TRBV4-2 and TRBJ2-7, with 9 positions matching TRBD1. J gave up 0 bases and V 4 bases, and 7 bases lay outside the gene matches. CDR1 is LGHNA, CDR2 YNFKEQ, per germline. This CDR3 has 16 residues. In nucleotides, the CDR3 is TGTGCCAGCAGCCCCTGGACAGGGGAGCGCTCCTACGAGCAGTACTTC. It translates to CASSPWTGERSYEQYF.

The chain employs TRBV6-5 and TRBJ2-1; D not certain. Germline V gives CDR1 MNHEY, CDR2 SVGAGI. The CDR3 loop spans 13 amino acids. Trimming left V 0 bases short and J 15 bases short, with 15 bases between. The CDR3 coding sequence is TGTGCCAGCAGTTACTCGAAGGAGACCCGGGCGTTCTTC. Translating gives CASSYSKETRAFF.

This rearrangement joins TRBV6-6 to TRBJ2-5; maybe TRBD1 (6 bases). Trimming removed 5 bases from V and 4 bases from J, with 8 bases in between. The CDR3 consists of 12 residues. Germline V gene data show CDR1 as MNHNY and CDR2 as SVGAGI (reference sequence). The CDR3 region has the DNA TGTGCCAGCAGTCCCAGGGGAGAGACCCAGTACTTC. Residues: CASSPRGETQYF.

The chain employs TRBV28 and TRBJ1-5; D remains ambiguous. The germline CDR1 and CDR2 sequences are MDHEN and SYDVKM. V shed 4 bases and J shed 11 bases, with 18 bases lying between them. The CDR3 has 14 amino acids. CDR3 coding DNA: TGTGCCAGCAGTTCGAGGGTGGGGTTTATAGCCCAGCATTTT. As protein: CASSSRVGFIAQHF.

J is TRBJ2-1 and V is TRBV10-3, with D perhaps matching TRBD1 or TRBD2 (5 bases each). V was cut by 8 bases and J by 5 bases, with 10 bases left in between. Germline lookup yields CDR1 ENHRY and CDR2 SYGVKD. CDR3 length: 12 amino acids. The CDR3 sequence is CAIWGPDNEQFF. The CDR3 DNA reads TGTGCCATCTGGGGACCGGACAATGAGCAGTTCTTC.

V usage is TRBV5-1 and J usage is TRBJ2-5, with D perhaps assigned TRBD1 or TRBD2 (5 bases each). The V and J ends lost 5 bases and 4 bases respectively, with 18 bases between them. Looked up from germline, CDR1 is SGHRS and CDR2 is YFSETQ. The CDR3 contains 15 residues. DNA for the CDR3: TGCGCCAGCAGTTTACGGGACCCACAGGTAGAGACCCAGTACTTC. This translates into CASSLRDPQVETQYF. The variable domain in full, with the rest retrieved from reference TRBV5-1 and TRBJ2-5, is KAGVTQTPRYLIKTRGQQVTLSCSPISGHRSVSWYQQTPGQGLQFLFEYFSETQRNKGNFPGRFSGRQFSNSRSEMNVSTLELGDSALYLCASSLRDPQVETQYFGPGTRLLVL.

The chain recombines TRBV21-1 with TRBJ2-7; TRBD2 was called by the table and not checked on the DNA. TRBV21-1 is an annotated pseudogene. The CDR3 runs 16 residues. CDR3 sequence: CASSKASLRARDEQYF. CDR3 bases: TGTGCCAGCAGCAAAGCTTCCCTGAGGGCGAGGGACGAGCAGTACTTC.

The rearrangement joins TRBV9 to TRBJ2-2; 9 nucleotides align to TRBD2. The V gene end was trimmed by 4 bases and the J gene end by 4 bases; junction bases not matched to a gene: 11. Germline values: CDR1 SGDLS, CDR2 YYNGEE. The CDR3 has 17 residues. The CDR3 loop is CASSFRLAAGSTGELFF. The CDR3 coding sequence is TGTGCCAGCAGCTTCCGACTAGCGGCTGGGAGCACCGGGGAGCTGTTTTTT.

In its sample, this clone ranks as large. CDR3 sequence: CASTAGDGYTF. CDR3 in DNA: TGTGCCAGCACCGCGGGAGATGGCTACACCTTC. V usage is TRBV5-6 and J usage is TRBJ1-2, with unresolved D. Trimming took off 6 bases at V and 6 bases at J, with 9 bases between the two ends. The CDR3 length is 11 residues. The germline V gene encodes CDR1 SGHDT and CDR2 YYEEEE.

Only one count was recorded for this clone. V is TRBV5-3 and J is TRBJ1-1; TRBD1 aligns across 7 bases. TRBV5-3 is filed as an ORF, its function uncertain. The V gene end was trimmed by 4 bases and the J gene end by 0 bases; junction bases not matched to a gene: 24. This CDR3 is 21 amino acids long. The CDR3 region has the DNA TGTGCCAGAAGCCTACGTCCGGGACAGCCCGCTATTATCTCTATGAACACTGAAGCTTTCTTT. It codes for CARSLRPGQPAIISMNTEAFF.

This clone was seen only a few times. The V call is TRBV11-3, the J call TRBJ2-7, with 8 bases aligning to TRBD1. The CDR3 is 14 residues long. Germline CDR1 reads SGHNT; CDR2 reads YENEEA. The V gene end was trimmed by 5 bases and the J gene end by 3 bases; junction bases not matched to a gene: 6. Here the CDR3 reads CASSPSGQVYEQYF. CDR3 DNA: TGTGCCAGCAGCCCGTCGGGACAGGTCTACGAGCAGTACTTC.

This clone was counted once. This sample includes further DNA sequences coding for the same CDR3. V usage is TRBV18 and J usage is TRBJ2-3; no definite D call. The CDR3 has 12 amino acids. Germline V lookup: CDR1 KGHSH, CDR2 LQKENI. The V end was cut by 6 bases, the J end by 2 bases, with 6 bases between. The CDR3 reads CASSPNTDTQYF. DNA for the CDR3: TGTGCCAGCTCTCCCAACACAGATACGCAGTATTTT.

The genes are TRBV19 and TRBJ1-3, with a weak D call TRBD1 (6 bases). The CDR3 covers 13 residues. V was clipped by 6 bases and J by 4 bases, with 10 bases between them. The germline gives CDR1 LNHDA, CDR2 SQIVND (reference sequence). The CDR3 protein is CASRTGSGNTIYF. CDR3 in DNA: TGTGCCAGTAGGACAGGATCGGGAAACACCATATATTTT.

The chain uses TRBV5-1 and TRBJ1-4, with D unresolved. This CDR3 comprises 16 residues. Germline values: CDR1 SGHRS, CDR2 YFSETQ. V lost 3 bases to trimming and J lost 0 bases, with 12 bases between them. In DNA, the CDR3 is TGCGCCAGCAGCTCTAACCCAGGTGCAACTAATGAAAAACTGTTTTTT. This encodes CASSSNPGATNEKLFF.

V and J are TRBV4-3 and TRBJ2-1, with D possibly TRBD2 on 6 matching bases. CDR3 length equals 15 residues. V dropped 0 bases and J dropped 4 bases, with 10 bases sitting between them. The germline V gene encodes CDR1 LGHNA and CDR2 YSLEER. CDR3 in DNA: TGCGCCAGCAGCCAAGATGGACGGGAGTACAATGAGCAGTTCTTC. It yields the protein CASSQDGREYNEQFF.